This T cell receptor (beta chain) was retrieved from a study of T cell clonotyping in hematopoietic cell transplantation. General study results and limits: After transplant, recipient diversity fell while pathologically expanded clonotypes grew through day 180. Cells were unsorted, so CD4 and CD8 contributions were not separated. At the given depth, recipient repertoires were over 95% de novo clonotypes.

The germline V gene has CDR1 MNHNS and CDR2 SASEGT. CDR3 length: 15 residues. V gave up 1 base and J gave up 3 bases, with 10 bases separating them. Method: immunoSEQ multiplex PCR; TCRdb's copy keeps in-frame clones and lacks some. Here the sample spans 25,000 to 35,000 clones, around 95% being singletons. Regarding this clone: The antigen is not known.

The sequence was collected from a man in his fifties in good health. Some clones in this sample may be carry-over from other donors' samples. The chain is built from TRBV6-1 and TRBJ1-5; no definite D call. The source material was peripheral blood mononuclear cells. This CDR3 is CASSEDIRDNQPQHF. The CDR3 DNA sequence: TGTGCCAGCAGTGAAGACATTAGAGACAATCAGCCCCAGCATTTT.